What follows are 5 T cell receptor beta chains derived from one specimen sequenced in a study of Ad26.COV2.S vaccination and SARS-CoV-2 variants. Method: immunoSEQ multiplex PCR; TCRdb's copy keeps in-frame clones and lacks some. The sample consists of around 450,000 clones, 85% to 90% of them appearing once. Described treatment: 19 received Ad26.COV2.S at low or high dose, single or two shots; 5 received placebo; per-sample allocation not given. Samples were taken on day 63 after the first vaccine or placebo injection. Sequencing was performed on peripheral blood, taken in a trial of Ad26.COV2.S vaccine versus placebo. The receptors were sampled from a person aged 18-60 years who received the Ad26.COV2.S COVID-19 vaccine or a placebo.

This chain connects TRBV7-3 to TRBJ1-2, with 8 bases identical to TRBD1. The germline gives CDR1 SGHTA, CDR2 FQGTGA. The CDR3 has 13 residues. Unmatched junction bases numbered 7, after V lost 5 bases and J lost 8 bases. The CDR3 loop reads CASSLRGRRGYTF. CDR3 nucleotide sequence: TGTGCCAGCAGCCTCAGGGGGCGCAGGGGCTACACCTTC.

The chain links TRBV6-4 to TRBJ2-3; D is ambiguous. V dropped 5 bases and J dropped 1 base, with 10 bases sitting between them. This CDR3 comprises 14 residues. The V gene's germline CDR1 is MRHNA and CDR2 SNTAGT. This CDR3 reads CASSLGPGTDTQYF. CDR3 nucleotide sequence: TGTGCCAGCAGTCTGGGCCCGGGCACAGATACGCAGTATTTT.

Points on this clone: This specimen includes other DNA sequences encoding the same CDR3. This chain connects TRBV5-1 to TRBJ2-1; D remains unclear. Germline V gives CDR1 SGHRS, CDR2 YFSETQ. The CDR3 has 14 residues. Trimming took 0 bases from V and 1 from J, leaving 5 bases between them. CDR3 amino acids: CASSLVGSYNEQFF. The CDR3 region has the DNA TGCGCCAGCAGCTTGGTAGGTTCCTACAATGAGCAGTTCTTC.

The chain employs TRBV5-1 and TRBJ2-5, with D possibly being TRBD1 or TRBD2 (5 bases each). Germline-derived CDR1 and CDR2 are SGHRS and YFSETQ. The CDR3 extends over 15 amino acids. V was trimmed by 0 bases and J by 2 bases, leaving 11 bases between them. The CDR3 protein is CASSLVGAEQETQYF. DNA of the CDR3: TGCGCCAGCAGCTTGGTCGGGGCGGAACAAGAGACCCAGTACTTC.

This rearrangement joins TRBV6-5 to TRBJ1-1, with a possible D match to TRBD1 (6 bases). Germline CDR1 reads MNHEY; CDR2 reads SVGAGI. The CDR3 has 14 residues. V gave up 4 bases and J gave up 3 bases, with 12 bases separating them. The CDR3 here is CASSWRGKDTEAFF. In DNA, the CDR3 is TGTGCCAGCAGTTGGAGGGGGAAGGACACTGAAGCTTTCTTT.